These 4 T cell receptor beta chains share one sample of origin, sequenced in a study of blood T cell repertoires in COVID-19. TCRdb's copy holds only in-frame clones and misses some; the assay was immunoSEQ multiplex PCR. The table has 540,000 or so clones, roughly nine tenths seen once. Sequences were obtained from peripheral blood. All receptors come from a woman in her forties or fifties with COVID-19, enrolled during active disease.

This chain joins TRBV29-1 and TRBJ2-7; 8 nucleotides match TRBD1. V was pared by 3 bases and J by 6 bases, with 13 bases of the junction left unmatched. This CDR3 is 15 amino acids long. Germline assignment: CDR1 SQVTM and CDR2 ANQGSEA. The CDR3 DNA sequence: TGCAGCGTTGACCCCTACACAGGGGGGTCTAGCGAGCAGTACTTC. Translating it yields CSVDPYTGGSSEQYF.

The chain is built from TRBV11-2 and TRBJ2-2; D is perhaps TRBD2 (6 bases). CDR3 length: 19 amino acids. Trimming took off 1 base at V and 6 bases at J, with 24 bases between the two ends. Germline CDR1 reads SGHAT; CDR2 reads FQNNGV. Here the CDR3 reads CASSLASAGPLSNAGELFF. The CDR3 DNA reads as TGTGCCAGCAGCTTAGCGAGTGCGGGGCCCCTCTCAAATGCCGGGGAGCTGTTTTTT.

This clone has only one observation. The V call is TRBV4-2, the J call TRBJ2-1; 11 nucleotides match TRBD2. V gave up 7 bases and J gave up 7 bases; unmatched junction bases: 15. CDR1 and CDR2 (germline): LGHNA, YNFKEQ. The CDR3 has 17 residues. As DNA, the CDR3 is TGTGCCAGCACTAGGGATAGCGGGGGGGGGACGTATAATGAGCAGTTCTTC. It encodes CASTRDSGGGTYNEQFF.

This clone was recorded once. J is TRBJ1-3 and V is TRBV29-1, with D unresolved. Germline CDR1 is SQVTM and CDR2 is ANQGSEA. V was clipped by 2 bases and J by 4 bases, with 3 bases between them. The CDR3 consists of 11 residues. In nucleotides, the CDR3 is TGCAGCGTTGAACGGGGAAACACCATATATTTT. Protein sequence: CSVERGNTIYF. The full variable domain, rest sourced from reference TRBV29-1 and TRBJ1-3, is SAVISQKPSRDICQRGTSLTIQCQVDSQVTMMFWYRQQPGQSLTLIATANQGSEATYESGFVIDKFPISRPNLTFSTLTVSNMSPEDSSIYLCSVERGNTIYFGEGSWLTVV.